Listed below are T cell receptor beta chains from one sample, sequenced in a study of shared clonotypes between healthy human individuals. Data came from immunoSEQ multiplex PCR; TCRdb stores just in-frame clones and leaves some out. Among 2 million to 3 million clones, over 85% were seen once, and the ten largest hold about 0.38%. The specimen was naive CD4+ T cells from PBMCs. The receptors shown here come from a man aged 18 to 35 in good health. Some clones in this sample may be carry-over from other donors' samples. The CDR3 runs from the conserved cysteine through the conserved F or W. A D gene is named only where the DNA matches it firmly. Clone sizes are given selectively: once, few, many, or a class where the clone is expanded.

V gene: TRBV6-1; J gene: TRBJ1-2; D gene: NA; clone size: NA; CDR3 length: 13; CDR3 DNA: TGTGCCAGCAGGCGGGAAACTAACTATGGCTACACCTTC; CDR3 protein: CASRRETNYGYTF
V gene: TRBV28; J gene: TRBJ2-7; D gene: NA; clone size: NA; CDR3 length: 14; CDR3 DNA: TGTGCCAGCAGTTTTTCGGAGGGGGCAGGTGAGCAGTACTTC; CDR3 protein: CASSFSEGAGEQYF
V gene: TRBV27; J gene: TRBJ2-1; D gene: NA; clone size: NA; CDR3 length: 13; CDR3 DNA: TGTGCCAGCAGTTTAGTCAGTTTCGGTGAGCAGTTCTTC; CDR3 protein: CASSLVSFGEQFF
V gene: TRBV27; J gene: TRBJ2-7; D gene: NA; clone size: NA; CDR3 length: 19; CDR3 DNA: TGTGCCAGCAGCCCTCAGCCCCTAAGACAACCGCCAAAATTCTACGAGCAGTACTTC; CDR3 protein: CASSPQPLRQPPKFYEQYF
V gene: TRBV27; J gene: TRBJ2-7; D gene: TRBD1; clone size: NA; CDR3 length: 16; CDR3 DNA: TGTGCCAGCGGAAAACGTACAGGGGTTCCCCCCTACGAGCAGTACTTC; CDR3 protein: CASGKRTGVPPYEQYF
V gene: TRBV5-4; J gene: TRBJ2-2; D gene: NA; clone size: NA; CDR3 length: 14; CDR3 DNA: TGTGCCAGCAGCGCAGGACTATTTGCCGGGGAGCTGTTTTTT; CDR3 protein: CASSAGLFAGELFF
V gene: TRBV10-3; J gene: TRBJ2-3; D gene: TRBD1; clone size: few; CDR3 length: 14; CDR3 DNA: TGTGCCATCAGTAAGGACAGGGCGGCAGATACGCAGTATTTT; CDR3 protein: CAISKDRAADTQYF
V gene: TRBV6-5; J gene: TRBJ2-7; D gene: NA; clone size: NA; CDR3 length: 13; CDR3 DNA: TGTGCCAGCAGTTACTCGGGTGGTACCGAGCAGTACTTC; CDR3 protein: CASSYSGGTEQYF
V gene: TRBV5-1; J gene: TRBJ2-3; D gene: NA; clone size: NA; CDR3 length: 15; CDR3 DNA: TGCGCCAGCAGCTTGGGACTTTCCAGCACAGATACGCAGTATTTT; CDR3 protein: CASSLGLSSTDTQYF
V gene: TRBV28; J gene: TRBJ1-1; D gene: TRBD1; clone size: NA; CDR3 length: 15; CDR3 DNA: TGTGCCAGCAGTTTTTCAGGGACAGGGCCCCCTGAAGCTTTCTTT; CDR3 protein: CASSFSGTGPPEAFF
V gene: TRBV6-5; J gene: TRBJ1-3; D gene: NA; clone size: NA; CDR3 length: 15; CDR3 DNA: TGTGCCAGCAGTTACAGGGAGAGCTCTGGAAACACCATATATTTT; CDR3 protein: CASSYRESSGNTIYF
V gene: TRBV14; J gene: TRBJ2-3; D gene: NA; clone size: NA; CDR3 length: 16; CDR3 DNA: TGTGCCAGCAGCCAAGGGACTGTCCGGAGGACAGATACGCAGTATTTT; CDR3 protein: CASSQGTVRRTDTQYF
V gene: TRBV30; J gene: TRBJ1-3; D gene: NA; clone size: NA; CDR3 length: 14; CDR3 DNA: TGTGCCTGGAATTTCAGAGGAAAAGGAAACACCATATATTTT; CDR3 protein: CAWNFRGKGNTIYF
V gene: TRBV5-4; J gene: TRBJ1-3; D gene: NA; clone size: NA; CDR3 length: 14; CDR3 DNA: TGTGCCAGCAGCTTAACGTCTTCTGGAAACACCATATATTTT; CDR3 protein: CASSLTSSGNTIYF
V gene: TRBV28; J gene: TRBJ1-2; D gene: TRBD1; clone size: few; CDR3 length: 17; CDR3 DNA: TGTGCCAGCAAGATTCCAAGGGACAGGGGGACTTACTATGGCTACACCTTC; CDR3 protein: CASKIPRDRGTYYGYTF
V gene: TRBV30; J gene: TRBJ2-3; D gene: TRBD2; clone size: NA; CDR3 length: 18; CDR3 DNA: TGTGCCTGGAGTCCACCGGGACTAGCGGGAGGAATTACAGATACGCAGTATTTT; CDR3 protein: CAWSPPGLAGGITDTQYF
V gene: TRBV7-2; J gene: TRBJ2-1; D gene: TRBD1; clone size: once; CDR3 length: 13; CDR3 DNA: TGTGCCAGCAGCTTCGCAGGGGGCGGTGAGCAGTTCTTC; CDR3 protein: CASSFAGGGEQFF
V gene: TRBV7-2; J gene: TRBJ2-2; D gene: NA; clone size: NA; CDR3 length: 16; CDR3 DNA: TGTGCCAGCAGCTTAGCCCCCAGATCGAACACCGGGGAGCTGTTTTTT; CDR3 protein: CASSLAPRSNTGELFF
V gene: TRBV7-2; J gene: TRBJ2-3; D gene: TRBD1; clone size: once; CDR3 length: 16; CDR3 DNA: TGTGCCAGCAGCTTTTGGGACAGGGGGTCCACAGATACGCAGTATTTT; CDR3 protein: CASSFWDRGSTDTQYF
V gene: TRBV5-4; J gene: TRBJ2-7; D gene: NA; clone size: NA; CDR3 length: 14; CDR3 DNA: TGTGCCAGCAGCTTGGACGTGGGGTCCTACGAGCAGTACTTC; CDR3 protein: CASSLDVGSYEQYF
V gene: TRBV30; J gene: TRBJ2-5; D gene: TRBD2; clone size: NA; CDR3 length: 15; CDR3 DNA: TGTGCCTGGCTTCCTAGCGGGAGGGGCCAAGAGACCCAGTACTTC; CDR3 protein: CAWLPSGRGQETQYF
V gene: TRBV9; J gene: TRBJ2-7; D gene: NA; clone size: NA; CDR3 length: 16; CDR3 DNA: TGTGCCAGCAGCTCTCTTGGGGCTACGAGCTCCTACGAGCAGTACTTC; CDR3 protein: CASSSLGATSSYEQYF
V gene: TRBV9; J gene: TRBJ2-3; D gene: NA; clone size: NA; CDR3 length: 16; CDR3 DNA: TGTGCCAGCAGCGAGACTACTCCCGGGGAGACAGATACGCAGTATTTT; CDR3 protein: CASSETTPGETDTQYF
V gene: TRBV7-3; J gene: TRBJ2-5; D gene: NA; clone size: NA; CDR3 length: 13; CDR3 DNA: TGTGCCAGCAGCTCCAGGGTCGGAGAGACCCAGTACTTC; CDR3 protein: CASSSRVGETQYF
V gene: TRBV5-1; J gene: TRBJ1-2; D gene: TRBD1; clone size: NA; CDR3 length: 18; CDR3 DNA: TGCGCCAGCAGCTTAGACAGTCCGGGACAGGGGGTTGGCTATGGCTACACCTTC; CDR3 protein: CASSLDSPGQGVGYGYTF
V gene: TRBV7-3; J gene: TRBJ1-1; D gene: NA; clone size: once; CDR3 length: 14; CDR3 DNA: TGTGCCAGCAGCTTAACGGTAATTAGCACTGAAGCTTTCTTT; CDR3 protein: CASSLTVISTEAFF